Listed below are T cell receptor beta chains from one sample, sequenced in a study of graft-versus-host responses after intestinal transplantation. Their recognized antigens are unknown. The repertoire was sequenced with immunoSEQ multiplex PCR; TCRdb's copy has only in-frame clones and lacks some. Of more than 100,000 clones in the sample, over 85% were seen once. The material was unstimulated CD4+ T cells sorted from spleen or lymph node cells, obtained before intestinal transplant. Every receptor here comes from a human donor who received an intestinal transplant. The CDR3 runs from the conserved cysteine through the conserved F or W. D genes are given only for firm matches.

CDR3 protein: CRAGNNYGYTF
D gene: NA
V gene: TRBV20-1
J gene: TRBJ1-2

CDR3 protein: CASSEDRFSNQPQHF
D gene: NA
V gene: TRBV6-1
J gene: TRBJ1-5

CDR3 protein: CASSRTGPATGELFF
D gene: NA
V gene: TRBV5-4
J gene: TRBJ2-2

CDR3 protein: CASSLGLAALSSYEQYF
D gene: TRBD2
V gene: TRBV11-2
J gene: TRBJ2-7

CDR3 protein: CASAGLAYEQYF
D gene: TRBD2
V gene: TRBV19
J gene: TRBJ2-7

CDR3 protein: CATTQQGTTEAFF
D gene: NA
V gene: TRBV10-2
J gene: TRBJ1-1

CDR3 protein: CASPAAGEWYNEQFF
D gene: TRBD2
V gene: TRBV23-1
J gene: TRBJ2-1

CDR3 protein: CAWSVGTSSNNEQFF
D gene: TRBD2
V gene: TRBV30
J gene: TRBJ2-1

CDR3 protein: CASSFLQGAEDNEQFF
D gene: TRBD1
V gene: TRBV28
J gene: TRBJ2-1

CDR3 protein: CASSYSWRENEQFF
D gene: TRBD2
V gene: TRBV6-5
J gene: TRBJ2-1

CDR3 protein: CASSLRTGGGNTIYF
D gene: TRBD1
V gene: TRBV11-2
J gene: TRBJ1-3

CDR3 protein: CASSYSPKPYEQYF
D gene: NA
V gene: TRBV6-5
J gene: TRBJ2-7

CDR3 protein: CASSGSGLAVTGELFF
D gene: TRBD2
V gene: TRBV9
J gene: TRBJ2-2

CDR3 protein: CASSSSGTTYNEQFF
D gene: TRBD2
V gene: TRBV7-3
J gene: TRBJ2-1

CDR3 protein: CASSPGTSGSYEQYF
D gene: TRBD2
V gene: TRBV19
J gene: TRBJ2-7

CDR3 protein: CASSLRASGSKETQYF
D gene: TRBD2
V gene: TRBV5-1
J gene: TRBJ2-5

CDR3 protein: CASSGLAVTGGLFF
D gene: TRBD2
V gene: TRBV5-1
J gene: TRBJ2-2

CDR3 protein: CATSRDLASGFTTDTQYF
D gene: NA
V gene: TRBV15
J gene: TRBJ2-3

CDR3 protein: CAWSVGGFNEQFF
D gene: NA
V gene: TRBV30
J gene: TRBJ2-1

CDR3 protein: CASTKNGTNQETQYF
D gene: NA
V gene: TRBV21-1
J gene: TRBJ2-5

CDR3 protein: CASSFRVAAGELFF
D gene: NA
V gene: TRBV5-4
J gene: TRBJ2-2

CDR3 protein: CASSPDGRAGNTIYF
D gene: NA
V gene: TRBV7-2
J gene: TRBJ1-3

CDR3 protein: CASSLVAIGANEQFF
D gene: NA
V gene: TRBV11-3
J gene: TRBJ2-1

CDR3 protein: CASSLASRGGGYTF
D gene: NA
V gene: TRBV7-2
J gene: TRBJ1-2

CDR3 protein: CSVERGLASDTQYF
D gene: NA
V gene: TRBV29-1
J gene: TRBJ2-3

CDR3 protein: CASSQEPWTGGLNYGYTF
D gene: TRBD1
V gene: TRBV4-1
J gene: TRBJ1-2

CDR3 protein: CASTDPGGVYEQYF
D gene: TRBD1
V gene: TRBV6-6
J gene: TRBJ2-7

CDR3 protein: CASSIIIKTNQPQHF
D gene: NA
V gene: TRBV19
J gene: TRBJ1-5

CDR3 protein: CASSEGTDVPYEQYF
D gene: NA
V gene: TRBV2
J gene: TRBJ2-7

CDR3 protein: CASTFVWTGFTIGQFF
D gene: TRBD1
V gene: TRBV19
J gene: TRBJ2-1

CDR3 protein: CASSLINYGYTF
D gene: NA
V gene: TRBV28
J gene: TRBJ1-2

CDR3 protein: CASSITSGPYNEQFF
D gene: NA
V gene: TRBV12-1
J gene: TRBJ2-1

CDR3 protein: CASSRQGEDRNEQFF
D gene: TRBD1
V gene: TRBV2
J gene: TRBJ2-1

CDR3 protein: CASSLHRERSYEQYF
D gene: NA
V gene: TRBV5-4
J gene: TRBJ2-7

CDR3 protein: CASSSGTFTGELFF
D gene: NA
V gene: TRBV7-9
J gene: TRBJ2-2

CDR3 protein: CASSYVRLSGANVLTF
D gene: NA
V gene: TRBV6-5
J gene: TRBJ2-6

CDR3 protein: CASSQDRDRRNQPQHF
D gene: NA
V gene: TRBV4-1
J gene: TRBJ1-5

CDR3 protein: CASSLLGSSYGYTF
D gene: NA
V gene: TRBV7-2
J gene: TRBJ1-2

CDR3 protein: CASRSQGAGGQPQHF
D gene: TRBD1
V gene: TRBV28
J gene: TRBJ1-5

CDR3 protein: CASSSKGRGSGANVLTF
D gene: NA
V gene: TRBV7-3
J gene: TRBJ2-6

CDR3 protein: CASSVDSGNTIYF
D gene: NA
V gene: TRBV9
J gene: TRBJ1-3

CDR3 protein: CASLTQGEAFF
D gene: NA
V gene: TRBV6-5
J gene: TRBJ1-1

CDR3 protein: CASSGTADYGYTF
D gene: NA
V gene: TRBV6-1
J gene: TRBJ1-2

CDR3 protein: CASRSGGGGGYTF
D gene: NA
V gene: TRBV28
J gene: TRBJ1-2

CDR3 protein: CASSLLQGPPKDTQYF
D gene: TRBD1
V gene: TRBV27
J gene: TRBJ2-3

CDR3 protein: CAGQGTAYNSPLHF
D gene: TRBD1
V gene: TRBV7-9
J gene: TRBJ1-6

CDR3 protein: CASSPGVYEQYF
D gene: NA
V gene: TRBV6-5
J gene: TRBJ2-7

CDR3 protein: CASSPGQKGERGYTF
D gene: TRBD1
V gene: TRBV19
J gene: TRBJ1-2

CDR3 protein: CASSLRHPSGRAVDTGELFF
D gene: TRBD2
V gene: TRBV18
J gene: TRBJ2-2

CDR3 protein: CASSHGPYVSGRLNEQYF
D gene: TRBD2
V gene: TRBV14
J gene: TRBJ2-7

CDR3 protein: CASSWGTGGGPVVKTQYF
D gene: TRBD2
V gene: TRBV5-1
J gene: TRBJ2-5

CDR3 protein: CASSLFILGGAEQYF
D gene: NA
V gene: TRBV5-6
J gene: TRBJ2-7

CDR3 protein: CASGGPAAYNEQFF
D gene: NA
V gene: TRBV6-5
J gene: TRBJ2-1

CDR3 protein: CASSVGEGLMDNQPQHF
D gene: NA
V gene: TRBV9
J gene: TRBJ1-5

CDR3 protein: CASSPPGQGGEKLFF
D gene: TRBD1
V gene: TRBV18
J gene: TRBJ1-4

CDR3 protein: CASSSGRGLYGYTF
D gene: NA
V gene: TRBV28
J gene: TRBJ1-2

CDR3 protein: CASSSSGPNQPQHF
D gene: NA
V gene: TRBV28
J gene: TRBJ1-5

CDR3 protein: CASSEGPSRRYEQYF
D gene: NA
V gene: TRBV10-1
J gene: TRBJ2-7

CDR3 protein: CASKKGLAGPYEQYF
D gene: TRBD2
V gene: TRBV19
J gene: TRBJ2-7